This TCR beta chain was obtained from a study of OX40 agonist ivuxolimab in advanced cancers. Background on the study: The patients received ivuxolimab by intravenous route every 2 weeks at 0.01 to 10 mg/kg. People in dose escalation had one of these cancers: hepatocellular carcinoma, melanoma, renal cell or head and neck cancer. Partial response was recorded in three patients: one hepatocellular carcinoma and two cutaneous melanoma cases. Broader study findings: Partial responders receiving 0.1-3.0 mg/kg showed among the lowest clonal expansion.

A note on this clone: Its specificity is unknown.

Sequencing was performed with immunoSEQ multiplex PCR; in TCRdb, only in-frame clones are kept and a portion is missing. Here the sample spans roughly 10,000 clones, approximately 87% being singletons. Sequencing used CD4+ or CD8+ T cells sorted from blood, obtained in a trial of the OX40 agonist ivuxolimab. The sequence was collected from an adult with an advanced solid tumor such as melanoma, head and neck, liver or kidney cancer.

CDR3 nucleotides: TGCGCCAGCAGCCACCAATTACAGGGGCGAAGCACAGATACGCAGTATTTT. This gives the protein CASSHQLQGRSTDTQYF. The chain joins TRBV4-1 to TRBJ2-3; 7 nucleotides agree with TRBD1. The CDR3 totals 17 residues. After removal of 3 bases from V and 0 bases from J, the junction contained 9 bases not matched to a gene. The germline V gene has CDR1 MGHRA and CDR2 YSYEKL.